Detailed here is one TCR beta chain. The data stem from a study of blood T cell repertoires in COVID-19. The overall study: The United States, Italy and Spain supplied acute and convalescent COVID-19 samples. T cells, B-cell-depleted T cells, or PBMCs provided the cDNA or gDNA that served as material.

Germline CDR1 and CDR2: GTSNPN and SVGIG (reference sequence). The CDR3 is 14 amino acids. Trimming removed 4 bases from V and 0 bases from J, with 10 bases in between. In the source study's methods: Amplified reference gene primers provided the basis for estimating nucleated cell counts. Measured with immunoSEQ multiplex PCR; TCRdb has only the in-frame clones, and not every one. The V and J calls and clone size are taken from that table; D and trimming were inferred from the DNA. The sample includes over 200,000 clones, 70% to 90% of them seen just once. This sequence was found in a woman between 18 and 30 years old who had recovered from COVID-19. Sequencing was done on a sample of peripheral blood. The chain carries TRBV30 and TRBJ1-3, with D unclear. The DNA for the CDR3 is TGTGCCTGGAATTTCCCCTACTCTGGAAACACCATATATTTT. This gives the protein CAWNFPYSGNTIYF.